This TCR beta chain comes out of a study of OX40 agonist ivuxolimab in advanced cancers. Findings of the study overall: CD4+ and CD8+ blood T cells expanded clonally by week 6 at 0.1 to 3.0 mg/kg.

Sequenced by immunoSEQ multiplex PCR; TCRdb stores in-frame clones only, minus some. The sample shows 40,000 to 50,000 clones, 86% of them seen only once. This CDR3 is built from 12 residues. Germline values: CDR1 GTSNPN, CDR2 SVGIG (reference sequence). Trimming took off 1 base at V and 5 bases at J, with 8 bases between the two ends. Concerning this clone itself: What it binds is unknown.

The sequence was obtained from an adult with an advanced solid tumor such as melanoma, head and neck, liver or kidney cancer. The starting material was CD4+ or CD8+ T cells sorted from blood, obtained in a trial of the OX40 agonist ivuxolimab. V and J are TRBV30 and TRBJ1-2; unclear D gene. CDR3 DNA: TGTGCCTGGAGTGATGGAGGATATGGCTACACCTTC. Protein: CAWSDGGYGYTF.